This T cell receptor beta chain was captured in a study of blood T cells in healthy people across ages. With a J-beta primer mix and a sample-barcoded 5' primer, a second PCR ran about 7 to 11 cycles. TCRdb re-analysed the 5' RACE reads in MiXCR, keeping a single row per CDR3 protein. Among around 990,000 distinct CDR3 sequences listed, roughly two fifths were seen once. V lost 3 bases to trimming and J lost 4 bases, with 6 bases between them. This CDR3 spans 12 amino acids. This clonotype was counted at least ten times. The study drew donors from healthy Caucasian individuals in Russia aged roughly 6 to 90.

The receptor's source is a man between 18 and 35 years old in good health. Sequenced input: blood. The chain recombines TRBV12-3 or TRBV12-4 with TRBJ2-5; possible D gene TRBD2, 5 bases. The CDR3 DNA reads TGTGCCAGCAGTTTTCGGGGAGAGACCCAGTACTTC. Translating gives CASSFRGETQYF.